This TCR beta chain was documented in a study of Graves' ophthalmopathy and Graves' hyperthyroidism. Study conclusions and caveats: In blood appeared most of the expanded thyroid clonotypes whose frequency exceeded 0.001.

The CDR3 is made up of 18 amino acids. Looked up from germline, CDR1 is LNHNV and CDR2 is YYDKDF (reference sequence). V shed 0 bases and J shed 0 bases, with 14 bases lying between them. Hyperthyroidism patients, aged 18 to 65, were newly diagnosed, under 2 months' duration. Establishment of the diagnosis relied upon clinical symptoms, serum thyroxine, TRAb, thyroid ultrasound and orbital computed tomography. A 10 ml volume of fresh peripheral blood provided the PBMCs. This clonotype came up a few times. What it recognizes is unknown. The study amplified TCR beta CDR3 regions using RNA transcripts. Scientists carried out first-round RT-PCR using HTBI primers and then a second-round multiplex PCR. TCRdb re-called the multiplex PCR reads through MiXCR, storing one row per CDR3 protein. The sample lists over 500,000 distinct CDR3 sequences, about 20% seen once, with around 6.9% in the top ten.

This sequence was found in a woman aged 18-29 years with stable Graves' hyperthyroidism. Some clones in this sample may be carry-over from other donors' samples. This chain joins TRBV15 and TRBJ2-2; TRBD1 is a possible D gene (6 bases). The sample taken for sequencing was peripheral blood. The CDR3 here is CATSRDEPRGANTGELFF. The DNA for the CDR3 is TGTGCCACCAGCAGAGATGAACCCAGGGGCGCGAACACCGGGGAGCTGTTTTTT.